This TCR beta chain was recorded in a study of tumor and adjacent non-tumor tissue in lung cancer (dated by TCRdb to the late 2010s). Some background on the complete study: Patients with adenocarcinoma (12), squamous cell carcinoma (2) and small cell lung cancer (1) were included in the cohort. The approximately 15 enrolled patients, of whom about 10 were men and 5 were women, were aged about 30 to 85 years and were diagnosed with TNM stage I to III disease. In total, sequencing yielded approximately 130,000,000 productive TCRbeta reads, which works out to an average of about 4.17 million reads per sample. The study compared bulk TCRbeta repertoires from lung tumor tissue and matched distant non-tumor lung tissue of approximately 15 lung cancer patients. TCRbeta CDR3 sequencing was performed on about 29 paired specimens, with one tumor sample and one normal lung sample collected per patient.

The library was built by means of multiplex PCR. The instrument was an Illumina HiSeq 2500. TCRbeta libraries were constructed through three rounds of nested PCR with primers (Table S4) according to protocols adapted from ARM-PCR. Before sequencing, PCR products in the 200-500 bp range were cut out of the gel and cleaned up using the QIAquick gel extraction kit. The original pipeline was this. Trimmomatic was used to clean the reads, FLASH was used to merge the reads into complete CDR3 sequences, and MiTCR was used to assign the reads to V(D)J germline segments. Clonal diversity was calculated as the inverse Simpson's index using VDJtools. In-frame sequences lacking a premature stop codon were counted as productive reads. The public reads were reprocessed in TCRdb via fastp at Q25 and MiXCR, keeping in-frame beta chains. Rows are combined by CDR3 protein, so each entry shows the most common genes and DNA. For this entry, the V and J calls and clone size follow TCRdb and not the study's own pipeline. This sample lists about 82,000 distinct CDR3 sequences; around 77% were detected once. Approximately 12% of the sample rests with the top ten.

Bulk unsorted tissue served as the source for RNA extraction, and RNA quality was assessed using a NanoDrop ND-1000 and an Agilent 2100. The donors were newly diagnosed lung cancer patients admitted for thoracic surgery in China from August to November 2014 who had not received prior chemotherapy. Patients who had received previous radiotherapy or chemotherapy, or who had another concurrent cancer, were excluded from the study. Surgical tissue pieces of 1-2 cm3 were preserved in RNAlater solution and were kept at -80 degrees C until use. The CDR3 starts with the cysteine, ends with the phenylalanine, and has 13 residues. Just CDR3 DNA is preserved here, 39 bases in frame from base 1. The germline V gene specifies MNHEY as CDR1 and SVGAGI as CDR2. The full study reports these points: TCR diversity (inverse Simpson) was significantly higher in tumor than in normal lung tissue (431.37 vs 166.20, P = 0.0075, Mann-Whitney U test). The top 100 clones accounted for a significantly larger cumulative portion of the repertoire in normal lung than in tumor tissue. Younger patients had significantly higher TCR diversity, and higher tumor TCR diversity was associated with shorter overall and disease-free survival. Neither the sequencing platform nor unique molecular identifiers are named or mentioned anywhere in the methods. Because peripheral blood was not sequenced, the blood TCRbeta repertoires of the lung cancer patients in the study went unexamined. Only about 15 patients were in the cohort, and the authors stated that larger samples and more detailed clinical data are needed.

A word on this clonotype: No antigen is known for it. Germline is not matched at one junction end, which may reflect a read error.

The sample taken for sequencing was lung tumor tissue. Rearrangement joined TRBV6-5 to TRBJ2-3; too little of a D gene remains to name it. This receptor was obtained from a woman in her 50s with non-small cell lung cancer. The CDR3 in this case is CTSRDLSTDTHYF. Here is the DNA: TGTACCAGCAGAGATCTTAGCACAGATACGCATTATTTT.